A single sample gave rise to the 19 T cell receptor beta chains below, sequenced in a study of shared clonotypes between healthy human individuals. Profiled with immunoSEQ multiplex PCR; TCRdb holds only in-frame clones, not every one. Of fewer than 600,000 clones listed, 70% to 80% were seen once; the top ten hold about 12%. Material: PBMCs. The receptors here all came from a middle-aged woman in good health. Some clones in this sample may be carry-over from other donors' samples.

This clone was picked up a small number of times. This chain joins TRBV28 and TRBJ2-4; TRBD1 might be the D (6 bases). Germline loops: CDR1 MDHEN, CDR2 SYDVKM. The CDR3 is 16 residues long. Deletions cut 4 bases from V and 4 bases from J, with 17 bases between. The DNA for the CDR3 is TGTGCCAGCAGTTCTCCGGGGTCCAGGGGAAAAAACATTCAGTACTTC. Translating it yields CASSSPGSRGKNIQYF.

CDR3 amino acids: CATSSPGGTSGRMQYF. The DNA for the CDR3 is TGTGCCACCAGCTCACCGGGAGGGACTAGCGGGAGGATGCAGTATTTT. The chain has TRBV15 and TRBJ2-3; 15 bases match TRBD2. Unmatched junction bases numbered 11, after V lost 5 bases and J lost 11 bases. The length of the CDR3 is 16 residues. The germline V gene has CDR1 LNHNV and CDR2 YYDKDF (reference sequence).

The V call is TRBV7-6, the J call TRBJ1-2, with D possibly TRBD1 on 6 matching bases. V was clipped by 2 bases and J by 2 bases, with 15 bases between them. This CDR3 has 16 residues. CDR1 is SGHVS and CDR2 is FNYEAQ in the germline V gene. CDR3 amino acids: CASSLSTGQANYGYTF. The CDR3 DNA sequence: TGTGCCAGCAGCTTAAGCACGGGACAAGCGAACTATGGCTACACCTTC. Full variable domain (missing parts from reference TRBV7-6 and TRBJ1-2): GAGVSQSPRYKVTKRGQDVALRCDPISGHVSLYWYRQALGQGPEFLTYFNYEAQQDKSGLPNDRFSAERPEGSISTLTIQRTEQRDSAMYRCASSLSTGQANYGYTFGSGTRLTVV.

This clone occurred a few times. The rearrangement uses TRBV10-3 and TRBJ2-5; TRBD1 is a possible D gene (5 bases). V lost 10 bases and J 6 bases, leaving 12 bases between the germline ends. This CDR3 region has 11 residues. In germline, CDR1 is ENHRY, CDR2 SYGVKD. The CDR3 loop is CASAQGKTQYF. CDR3 DNA: TGTGCCAGTGCCCAGGGAAAGACCCAGTACTTC.

The chain uses TRBV5-1 and TRBJ1-4; D is perhaps TRBD1 (5 bases). The CDR3 loop spans 14 amino acids. CDR1 SGHRS and CDR2 YFSETQ come from the germline V gene. V lost 1 base, J lost 8 bases, and 12 bases lay in between. In DNA form, the CDR3 reads TGCGCCAGCAGCTTGTCGGGACGACAAGAAAAACTGTTTTTT. It encodes CASSLSGRQEKLFF.

This chain links TRBV5-4 with TRBJ2-1; 15 bases are shared with TRBD2. The CDR3 totals 17 residues. The V gene's germline CDR1 is SGHNT and CDR2 YYREEE (reference sequence). V shed 5 bases and J 2 bases; nucleotides not matched to a gene: 5. The CDR3 region has the DNA TGTGCCAGCAGTTCGGGACTAGCGGGAGGTACCTACAATGAGCAGTTCTTC. Translation gives CASSSGLAGGTYNEQFF.

The V gene is TRBV7-2, the J gene TRBJ2-3; D tentatively fits TRBD1 or TRBD2 (8 bases each). V dropped 11 bases and J dropped 4 bases, with 19 bases sitting between them. Germline V lookup: CDR1 SGHTA, CDR2 FQGNSA. CDR3 length: 14 residues. CDR3 region: CAQGAGGIADTQYF. CDR3 bases: TGTGCCCAGGGGGCGGGAGGTATCGCAGATACGCAGTATTTT.

In its sample, this clone was seen a few times. V is TRBV7-8 and J is TRBJ1-6; possibly TRBD1 for D (5 bases). With 2 bases removed from V and 8 bases from J, the gap between germline ends came to 13 bases. The germline CDR1 and CDR2 sequences are SGHVS and FQNEAQ. CDR3 length: 15 amino acids. In DNA form, the CDR3 reads TGTGCCAGCAGCTTACAGGCACGGGGGGATTCACCCCTCCACTTT. It specifies CASSLQARGDSPLHF.

Note on this clone: The same CDR3 is also encoded by other DNA sequences in this sample. J is TRBJ1-4 and V is TRBV28, with 7 bases identical to TRBD1. This CDR3 spans 15 amino acids. The germline CDR1 and CDR2 sequences are MDHEN and SYDVKM. V shed 6 bases and J 0 bases; nucleotides not matched to a gene: 4. CDR3 DNA: TGTGCCAGCAGCCTCCAGGGGGCAACTAATGAAAAACTGTTTTTT. Translation gives CASSLQGATNEKLFF. The whole variable domain, remainder taken from reference TRBV28 and TRBJ1-4, is DVKVTQSSRYLVKRTGEKVFLECVQDMDHENMFWYRQDPGLGLRLIYFSYDVKMKEKGDIPEGYSVSREKKERFSLILESASTNQTSMYLCASSLQGATNEKLFFGSGTQLSVL.

The genes are TRBV7-3 and TRBJ2-1; D tentatively fits TRBD1 or TRBD2 (5 bases each). V was cut by 2 bases and J by 10 bases, with 18 bases left in between. Germline V gene sequence: CDR1 SGHTA, CDR2 FQGTGA. The CDR3 has 15 residues. In nucleotides, the CDR3 is TGTGCCAGCAGCTTACGAGGGGACCCCGGGTGGGAGCAGTTCTTC. This encodes CASSLRGDPGWEQFF. Full variable domain (outside the CDR3, taken from reference TRBV7-3 and TRBJ2-1): GAGVSQTPSNKVTEKGKYVELRCDPISGHTALYWYRQSLGQGPEFLIYFQGTGAADDSGLPNDRFFAVRPEGSVSTLKIQRTERGDSAVYLCASSLRGDPGWEQFFGPGTRLTVL.

Worth noting for this clone: This same CDR3 is encoded by further DNA sequences in the sample. The J gene is TRBJ2-1, the V gene TRBV5-1; 11 positions match TRBD2. Trimming removed 4 bases from V and 7 bases from J; junction bases left unmatched: 4. This CDR3 is built from 14 residues. The germline gives CDR1 SGHRS, CDR2 YFSETQ. The CDR3 bases are TGCGCCAGCAGCACCGGGACTAGCGGTAATGAGCAGTTCTTC. It yields the protein CASSTGTSGNEQFF.

The rearrangement uses TRBV7-8 and TRBJ1-2; TRBD1 is a possible D gene (5 bases). The CDR3 length is 14 residues. From germline, CDR1 is SGHVS and CDR2 FQNEAQ. V lost 3 bases and J 0 bases, leaving 8 bases between the germline ends. CDR3 region: CASSLQGSNYGYTF. DNA of the CDR3: TGTGCCAGCAGCTTGCAGGGCTCTAACTATGGCTACACCTTC.

V gene TRBV6-5 combines with J gene TRBJ2-5, with D unclear. The J call may be faulty, since TRBJ2-7 better matches the DNA end. Germline V gene data show CDR1 as MNHEY and CDR2 as SVGAGI. This CDR3 spans 13 amino acids. CDR3 nucleotide sequence: TGTGCCAGCAGTTCAGGACGGGCCTACGAGCAGTACTTC. This encodes CASSSGRAYEQYF.

This sequence joins TRBV10-1 and TRBJ2-7; TRBD1 might be the D (6 bases). Germline CDR1 is WNHNN and CDR2 is SYGVQD (reference sequence). The CDR3 runs to 14 residues. V dropped 2 bases and J dropped 2 bases, with 10 bases sitting between them. The CDR3 sequence is CASSERDKAYEQYF. The CDR3 DNA sequence: TGCGCCAGCAGTGAGAGGGACAAGGCCTACGAGCAGTACTTC.

The chain links TRBV6-4 to TRBJ2-1, with D perhaps TRBD1 (5 bases). Germline-derived CDR1 and CDR2 are MRHNA and SNTAGT. Trimming cost V 4 bases and J 3 bases, with 13 bases left between them. CDR3 length: 15 amino acids. The CDR3: CASSAGQGDYNEQFF. CDR3 nucleotides: TGTGCCAGCAGTGCCGGACAAGGTGACTACAATGAGCAGTTCTTC.

The J gene is TRBJ2-3, the V gene TRBV11-2; 9 nucleotides align to TRBD2. Germline V lookup: CDR1 SGHAT, CDR2 FQNNGV. Losses at the gene ends were 5 bases for V and 5 bases for J; bases not matched to a gene: 8. The CDR3 runs 15 residues. In DNA form, the CDR3 reads TGTGCCAGCAGCGAACCGGGACTAGCTATAGATACGCAGTATTTT. Translated, it gives CASSEPGLAIDTQYF.

The CDR3 DNA follows: TGCGCCAGCAGCTTCAGCGTTGTCGGGGAGCTGTTTTTT. Translated: CASSFSVVGELFF. The chain has TRBV5-1 and TRBJ2-2, with D unclear. V was pared by 2 bases and J by 7 bases, with 9 bases between. This CDR3 region has 13 residues. Germline CDR1 and CDR2: SGHRS and YFSETQ.

V gene TRBV10-3 combines with J gene TRBJ1-3; D is undetermined. CDR1 and CDR2 (germline): ENHRY, SYGVKD. V was trimmed by 5 bases and J by 2 bases, leaving 16 bases between them. CDR3 length: 16 residues. This chain's CDR3 is CAISSLGEDAGNTIYF. DNA for the CDR3: TGTGCCATCAGTTCCCTTGGGGAGGACGCTGGAAACACCATATATTTT.

The chain links TRBV2 to TRBJ2-7, with 11 bases fitting TRBD2. Germline trimming cut 6 bases from V and 4 bases from J; bases unmatched to any gene: 11. This CDR3 contains 16 residues. Germline V gene data show CDR1 as SNHLY and CDR2 as FYNNEI. This CDR3 reads CASRDSTSGRLYEQYF. In DNA form, the CDR3 reads TGTGCCAGCAGGGACAGTACTAGCGGGAGATTGTACGAGCAGTACTTC. The full variable domain, its missing parts supplied by reference TRBV2 and TRBJ2-7, is EPEVTQTPSHQVTQMGQEVILRCVPISNHLYFYWYRQILGQKVEFLVSFYNNEISEKSEIFDDQFSVERPDGSNFTLKIRSTKLEDSAMYFCASRDSTSGRLYEQYFGPGTRLTVT.